Following are 27 T cell receptor beta chains from one sample sequenced in a study of blood T cell repertoires in COVID-19. Produced via immunoSEQ multiplex PCR; TCRdb's table is partial and in-frame only. This table holds over 600,000 clones, around 90% found once. The sample taken for sequencing was peripheral blood. The source is a woman aged 18-29 years with acute or convalescent COVID-19.

This clone was seen once. The chain links TRBV5-1 to TRBJ2-1, with 10 bases identical to TRBD1. The CDR3 runs to 18 residues. Germline assignment: CDR1 SGHRS and CDR2 YFSETQ. The V gene end was trimmed by 0 bases and the J gene end by 7 bases; junction bases not matched to a gene: 13. CDR3 in DNA: TGCGCCAGCAGCTTGGAGTTTATGGGACAGGGGATGGAGAATGAGCAGTTCTTC. Its translation: CASSLEFMGQGMENEQFF.

This chain links TRBV5-4 with TRBJ1-2; TRBD1 is a possible D gene (6 bases). The CDR3 totals 15 residues. Trimming took off 3 bases at V and 7 bases at J, with 19 bases between the two ends. The germline V gene encodes CDR1 SGHNT and CDR2 YYREEE (reference sequence). The DNA of the CDR3 is TGTGCCAGCAGCTATAATCAGGGGACTATTGGTGGCTACACCTTC. The encoded protein is CASSYNQGTIGGYTF.

V usage is TRBV5-1 and J usage is TRBJ1-5; D gene unclear. Germline CDR1 reads SGHRS; CDR2 reads YFSETQ. The CDR3 has 14 amino acids. Trimming removed 0 bases from V and 4 bases from J, with 8 bases in between. In nucleotides, the CDR3 is TGCGCCAGCAGCTTGGGAAACAAGAATCAGCCCCAGCATTTT. Encoded protein: CASSLGNKNQPQHF.

V and J are TRBV11-2 and TRBJ2-3; D is undetermined. CDR3 length equals 12 residues. Between the trimmed V and J ends, which lost 5 bases and 2 bases, there was a span of 5 bases. The germline gives CDR1 SGHAT, CDR2 FQNNGV. CDR3 protein: CASSKLTDTQYF. The DNA of the CDR3 is TGTGCCAGCAGCAAACTCACAGATACGCAGTATTTT.

CDR3 DNA sequence: TGTGCCACCAGTCACGGAGACAGTTATGGCTACACCTTC. Its protein product is CATSHGDSYGYTF. The chain couples TRBV24-1 to TRBJ1-2, with D possibly being TRBD1 (5 bases). The V gene lost 6 bases and the J gene lost 5 bases, with 12 bases spanning the gap. CDR1 is KGHDR and CDR2 is SFDVKD in the germline V gene. This CDR3 has 13 residues.

The CDR3 reads CASSIIGQGLNNSPLHF. CDR3 nucleotides: TGTGCCAGTAGTATTATCGGACAGGGATTGAATAATTCACCCCTCCACTTT. V gene TRBV19 combines with J gene TRBJ1-6; 8 nucleotides agree with TRBD1. CDR3 size: 17 residues. Trimming took 3 bases from V and 5 from J; bases not matched to a gene: 9. CDR1 and CDR2 (germline): LNHDA, SQIVND (reference sequence).

The V call is TRBV19, the J call TRBJ1-3; D call uncertain. CDR1 is LNHDA, CDR2 SQIVND, per germline (reference sequence). V lost 2 bases, J lost 0 bases, and 5 bases lay in between. The CDR3 contains 14 residues. The DNA of the CDR3 is TGTGCCAGTAGTATAACAGACTCTGGAAACACCATATATTTT. Protein: CASSITDSGNTIYF.

This clone was detected only once. V usage is TRBV5-1 and J usage is TRBJ2-2; D perhaps matches TRBD1 (5 bases). CDR1 is SGHRS, CDR2 YFSETQ, per germline. This CDR3 spans 14 amino acids. Trimming pared 6 bases from V and 1 base from J, leaving 10 bases between. Here the CDR3 reads CASTGQGNTGELFF. The CDR3 nucleotides read TGCGCCAGCACGGGCCAGGGGAACACCGGGGAGCTGTTTTTT. The complete variable domain, with remaining parts taken from reference TRBV5-1 and TRBJ2-2, reads KAGVTQTPRYLIKTRGQQVTLSCSPISGHRSVSWYQQTPGQGLQFLFEYFSETQRNKGNFPGRFSGRQFSNSRSEMNVSTLELGDSALYLCASTGQGNTGELFFGEGSRLTVL.

The V call is TRBV7-2, the J call TRBJ1-6; D might be TRBD1 (5 bases). Germline CDR1 reads SGHTA; CDR2 reads FQGNSA. Trimming took 3 bases from V and 13 from J, leaving 19 bases between them. The CDR3 length is 15 residues. The DNA of the CDR3 is TGTGCCAGCAGCTTTAGCCGGGGCCCTGGGGGGCCCCTCCACTTT. Translated, it gives CASSFSRGPGGPLHF.

This clone came up once. The genes are TRBV7-8 and TRBJ1-1, with TRBD1 identical over 8 bases. CDR3 length: 17 amino acids. V was clipped by 4 bases and J by 0 bases; unmatched bases: 10. CDR1 is SGHVS and CDR2 is FQNEAQ in the germline V gene. The CDR3, as DNA: TGTGCCAGCAGCTCCAACGGACAGGGAAGTATGAACACTGAAGCTTTCTTT. Translation: CASSSNGQGSMNTEAFF.

The chain couples TRBV5-4 to TRBJ2-1; 10 bases align to TRBD1. Germline CDR1 and CDR2: SGHNT and YYREEE (reference sequence). The CDR3 runs 16 residues. V shed 0 bases, J shed 4 bases, and the junction held 4 bases outside the gene matches. Here the CDR3 reads CASSLAGTGAYNEQFF. The CDR3 nucleotides are TGTGCCAGCAGCTTGGCCGGGACAGGGGCTTACAATGAGCAGTTCTTC.

V and J are TRBV7-2 and TRBJ2-7, with 7 positions matching TRBD2. Germline V CDR1 and CDR2: SGHTA, FQGNSA. V dropped 3 bases and J dropped 4; count of bases not matched to a gene: 6. The CDR3 has 14 amino acids. The CDR3 here is CASSFLDGGYEQYF. DNA for the CDR3: TGTGCCAGCAGCTTCCTGGACGGGGGGTACGAGCAGTACTTC.

The chain employs TRBV5-6 and TRBJ1-2; 7 nucleotides line up with TRBD1. V lost 0 bases to trimming and J lost 4 bases; unmatched junction nucleotides: 3. Per germline, CDR1 SGHDT and CDR2 YYEEEE. The CDR3 has 14 amino acids. The CDR3 bases are TGTGCCAGCAGCTTGGGCCGGGACAGCTATGGCTACACCTTC. Its translation: CASSLGRDSYGYTF.

The J gene is TRBJ2-3, the V gene TRBV28, with 10 nucleotides matching TRBD1. V trimming: 6 bases; J trimming: 5 bases; junction bases outside the gene matches: 11. The CDR3 is 16 amino acids. Per germline, CDR1 MDHEN and CDR2 SYDVKM. The CDR3 region is CASSFWRTGGRDTQYF. In nucleotides, the CDR3 is TGTGCCAGCAGCTTTTGGCGGACAGGGGGGAGAGATACGCAGTATTTT.

This chain connects TRBV10-2 to TRBJ1-2; no definite D call. V dropped 3 bases and J dropped 0 bases, with 5 bases sitting between them. This CDR3 is 13 amino acids long. Per the germline V gene, CDR1 is WSHSY and CDR2 is SAAADI. The CDR3 sequence: CASSDPTNYGYTF. The DNA for the CDR3 is TGCGCCAGCAGTGACCCAACTAACTATGGCTACACCTTC.

V and J are TRBV27 and TRBJ2-7, with TRBD1 identical over 8 bases. With V trimmed by 5 bases and J by 5 bases, 11 bases remained unmatched. CDR1 MNHEY and CDR2 SMNVEV come from the germline V gene (reference sequence). CDR3 size: 15 residues. CDR3 residues: CASSPNPQGAHEQYF. CDR3 nucleotide sequence: TGTGCCAGCAGTCCAAACCCTCAGGGGGCCCACGAGCAGTACTTC.

The chain combines TRBV5-1 with TRBJ1-1; TRBD1 matches at 9 bases. V shed 4 bases and J 3 bases; nucleotides not matched to a gene: 10. Germline-derived CDR1 and CDR2 are SGHRS and YFSETQ. CDR3 length equals 16 residues. CDR3 bases: TGCGCCAGCAGCCCTACAGGGGGCGGAAGGGACACTGAAGCTTTCTTT. It is translated as CASSPTGGGRDTEAFF. The entire variable domain, with the rest obtained from reference TRBV5-1 and TRBJ1-1, is as follows: KAGVTQTPRYLIKTRGQQVTLSCSPISGHRSVSWYQQTPGQGLQFLFEYFSETQRNKGNFPGRFSGRQFSNSRSEMNVSTLELGDSALYLCASSPTGGGRDTEAFFGQGTRLTVV.

The chain is built from TRBV19 and TRBJ1-1, with D tentatively TRBD1 (6 bases). Trimming removed 5 bases at V and 4 bases at J, with 14 bases between. This CDR3 is 14 amino acids long. Germline lookup yields CDR1 LNHDA and CDR2 SQIVND (reference sequence). Here the CDR3 reads CASSSIVGGTEAFF. In DNA form, the CDR3 reads TGTGCCAGTAGTTCCATTGTAGGGGGCACTGAAGCTTTCTTT.

V is TRBV27 and J is TRBJ1-3, with D tentatively TRBD1 (5 bases). Trimming shortened V by 0 bases and J by 2 bases, and 8 bases separated the two germline ends. The CDR3 loop spans 15 amino acids. Germline V lookup: CDR1 MNHEY, CDR2 SMNVEV (reference sequence). CDR3 sequence reads: CASSLSPGAGNTIYF. CDR3 nucleotide sequence: TGTGCCAGCAGTTTATCCCCGGGGGCTGGAAACACCATATATTTT.

The rearrangement links TRBV9 to TRBJ1-2; 12 bases map to TRBD1. The CDR3 has 15 amino acids. V shed 0 bases and J 5 bases; nucleotides not matched to a gene: 2. The germline V gene encodes CDR1 SGDLS and CDR2 YYNGEE. The CDR3 region has the DNA TGTGCCAGCAGCGTAGGGGACAGGGGGCTATATGGCTACACCTTC. This encodes CASSVGDRGLYGYTF.

The sample holds one count of this clone. V usage is TRBV6-2 or TRBV6-3 and J usage is TRBJ2-2; D gene uncertain. Deletions cut 6 bases from V and 6 bases from J, with 11 bases between. CDR1 MNHEY and CDR2 SVGEGT come from the germline V gene. There are 13 residues in the CDR3. The CDR3 sequence: CASSLLSPGELFF. The CDR3 nucleotides are TGTGCCAGCAGCCTACTATCCCCCGGGGAGCTGTTTTTT.

In DNA form, the CDR3 reads TGTGCCAGTAGTATAATTGCTGGGTTCGACAGGGGAACAGATACGCAGTATTTT. Translating gives CASSIIAGFDRGTDTQYF. V and J are TRBV19 and TRBJ2-3, with 8 bases that match TRBD1. V lost 2 bases to trimming and J lost 3 bases; unmatched junction nucleotides: 13. Germline lookup yields CDR1 LNHDA and CDR2 SQIVND (reference sequence). CDR3 length equals 18 residues.

The rearrangement uses TRBV7-2 and TRBJ1-1; no firm D call. The CDR3 runs to 13 residues. V was cut by 7 bases and J by 1 base, with 10 bases left in between. The V gene's germline CDR1 is SGHTA and CDR2 FQGNSA. The CDR3 protein is CASTVSPNTEAFF. Here the CDR3 DNA reads TGTGCCAGCACCGTGAGCCCGAACACTGAAGCTTTCTTT.

This clone has just a few counts. The chain uses TRBV6-4 and TRBJ2-3; 7 nucleotides align to TRBD2. This CDR3 has 16 residues. V lost 2 bases and J lost 0; bases outside the gene matches: 5. Germline V lookup: CDR1 MRHNA, CDR2 SNTAGT. CDR3 DNA: TGTGCCAGCAGTGACGCTAGCGGAACTAGCACAGATACGCAGTATTTT. Translating it yields CASSDASGTSTDTQYF.

The rearrangement uses TRBV15 and TRBJ1-2; no clear D gene. The V and J ends lost 6 bases and 0 bases respectively, with 17 bases between them. The germline V gene encodes CDR1 LNHNV and CDR2 YYDKDF (reference sequence). CDR3 length equals 16 residues. The CDR3: CATSRDVSRANYGYTF. Written as DNA, the CDR3 is TGTGCCACCAGTCGTGATGTTAGTCGGGCTAACTATGGCTACACCTTC.

The V gene is TRBV7-2, the J gene TRBJ1-5, with 11 bases that match TRBD1. After removal of 1 base from V and 1 base from J, the junction contained 6 bases not matched to a gene. Germline V CDR1 and CDR2: SGHTA, FQGNSA. The CDR3 is made up of 18 amino acids. CDR3 DNA sequence: TGTGCCAGCAGCTTAGGACCCCGGGACAGGGGGAGCAATCAGCCCCAGCATTTT. It specifies CASSLGPRDRGSNQPQHF.

The chain joins TRBV29-1 to TRBJ1-1; 9 positions agree with TRBD1. Germline-derived CDR1 and CDR2 are SQVTM and ANQGSEA. Trimming removed 4 bases from V and 7 bases from J; junction bases left unmatched: 1. The length of the CDR3 is 11 residues. CDR3 amino acids: CSVGDRDEAFF. CDR3 nucleotides: TGCAGCGTTGGGGACAGGGATGAAGCTTTCTTT.